This TCR beta chain originates from a study of CD8 T cells in ankylosing spondylitis. Findings of the study overall: Made up of about eight highly homologous variants, a TCR beta motif appeared characteristic of ankylosing spondylitis blood.

This clonotype was detected ten times or more. What it binds is unknown. CDR1 MNHNS and CDR2 SASEGT come from the germline V gene. This CDR3 is built from 13 residues. Trimming shortened V by 10 bases and J by 2 bases, and 12 bases separated the two germline ends. The authors made TCR beta libraries by quantitative 5'-RACE with molecular barcodes. One entry per CDR3 protein, called by TCRdb with MiXCR from the 5' RACE reads. The sample contains more than 250,000 distinct CDR3 sequences, roughly 12% of which appear only once. This chain joins TRBV6-1 and TRBJ2-4; D ambiguous. The sample consisted of blood, either unsorted or a sorted T cell fraction (not recorded which). The clonotype comes from a female donor with ankylosing spondylitis or in good health (not recorded which). DNA of the CDR3: TGTGCCACCACCGACAACTCCAAAAACATTCAGTACTTC. Translated: CATTDNSKNIQYF.